The 11 T cell receptor beta chains given below trace back to one sample, sequenced in a study of T cell responses to AZD1222 COVID-19 vaccine. Here immunoSEQ multiplex PCR was the method, and the copy in TCRdb shows in-frame clones only, minus some. Of roughly 180,000 clones listed, about 90% are singletons. Material: peripheral blood, obtained 28 days after the second AZD1222 dose. These receptor sequences come from an adult who received the AZD1222 COVID-19 vaccine.

This chain connects TRBV29-1 to TRBJ1-1, with D unresolved. The V and J ends lost 7 bases and 3 bases respectively, with 15 bases between them. Per germline, CDR1 SQVTM and CDR2 ANQGSEA. The CDR3 is 13 amino acids. The CDR3 protein is CSAYPSGYTEAFF. CDR3 DNA: TGCAGCGCTTACCCCTCGGGGTACACTGAAGCTTTCTTT.

This rearrangement joins TRBV18 to TRBJ1-2; maybe TRBD1 (6 bases). CDR1 and CDR2 (germline): KGHSH, LQKENI. V lost 1 base and J lost 8, with 14 bases in between. The CDR3 runs 14 residues. Here the CDR3 DNA reads TGTGCCAGCTCACCACTCGGGGGCGCGGGGGGCTACACCTTC. It translates to CASSPLGGAGGYTF.

This rearrangement joins TRBV6-2 or TRBV6-3 to TRBJ1-4; the match to TRBD1 covers 7 bases. The CDR3 length is 15 residues. CDR1 MNHEY and CDR2 SVGEGT come from the germline V gene. With 2 bases clipped from V and 5 bases from J, the junction kept 5 bases outside the gene matches. The CDR3, as DNA: TGTGCCAGCAGTTACGGACAGGCCGACAATGAAAAACTGTTTTTT. This translates into CASSYGQADNEKLFF.

The chain is built from TRBV7-9 and TRBJ1-4; D unresolved. Germline CDR1 reads SEHNR; CDR2 reads FQNEAQ (reference sequence). This CDR3 has 14 residues. Between the trimmed V and J ends, which lost 2 bases and 5 bases, there was a span of 9 bases. The CDR3 loop is CASSLPGVNEKLFF. The CDR3 DNA sequence: TGTGCCAGCAGCTTACCCGGAGTAAATGAAAAACTGTTTTTT.

The rearrangement joins TRBV6-5 to TRBJ1-1; D remains ambiguous. The germline CDR1 and CDR2 sequences are MNHEY and SVGAGI. V was cut by 4 bases and J by 2 bases, with 17 bases left in between. The CDR3 consists of 16 residues. The CDR3, as DNA: TGTGCCAGCAGTTTAAGTACGAGAATAGGCAACACTGAAGCTTTCTTT. It yields the protein CASSLSTRIGNTEAFF.

This clone was picked up one time. The CDR3 reads CAWSVQGYGYTF. The CDR3 DNA reads TGTGCCTGGAGTGTACAGGGCTATGGCTACACCTTC. The chain recombines TRBV30 with TRBJ1-2; D might be TRBD1 (6 bases). CDR3 size: 12 residues. Germline V gives CDR1 GTSNPN, CDR2 SVGIG (reference sequence). V gave up 0 bases and J gave up 4 bases, with 6 bases separating them.

This rearrangement joins TRBV7-3 to TRBJ2-1; 11 nucleotides agree with TRBD1. V shed 5 bases, J shed 8 bases, and the junction held 11 bases outside the gene matches. The germline V gene has CDR1 SGHTA and CDR2 FQGTGA. The CDR3 extends over 16 amino acids. Here the CDR3 reads CASSKRTGGLGDEQFF. CDR3 bases: TGTGCCAGCAGCAAACGGACAGGGGGCTTGGGCGATGAGCAGTTCTTC.

This chain uses TRBV30 with TRBJ1-3; D perhaps matches TRBD1 (6 bases). The CDR3 is 13 residues long. V was shortened by 8 bases and J by 0 bases, with 11 bases between the two germline ends. The germline CDR1 and CDR2 sequences are GTSNPN and SVGIG (reference sequence). In DNA form, the CDR3 reads TGTGCCAGAACAGGGTTCTCTGGAAACACCATATATTTT. Its translation is CARTGFSGNTIYF.

This rearrangement joins TRBV27 to TRBJ2-7; 15 bases agree with TRBD2. V was pared by 5 bases and J by 4 bases, with 3 bases of the junction left unmatched. This CDR3 region has 15 residues. CDR1 and CDR2 from the germline V gene are MNHEY and SMNVEV (reference sequence). CDR3 sequence reads: CASSPGTSGGYEQYF. The DNA of the CDR3 is TGTGCCAGCAGTCCCGGGACTAGCGGGGGGTACGAGCAGTACTTC.

The genes are TRBV28 and TRBJ2-3; 8 nucleotides match TRBD2. With V trimmed by 3 bases and J by 4 bases, 6 bases remained unmatched. The CDR3 sequence is 15 residues long. The germline V gene has CDR1 MDHEN and CDR2 SYDVKM. CDR3: CASSFGGALADTQYF. The CDR3, as DNA: TGTGCCAGCAGTTTCGGGGGGGCGCTGGCAGATACGCAGTATTTT.

The V gene is TRBV7-2, the J gene TRBJ1-5; D not resolved. The V end lost 0 bases, the J end lost 7 bases, and 7 bases lay between the germline ends. The germline CDR1 and CDR2 sequences are SGHTA and FQGNSA. The CDR3 contains 13 residues. CDR3 in DNA: TGTGCCAGCAGCTTAGCTGTTGTACAGCCCCAGCATTTT. Translating gives CASSLAVVQPQHF.